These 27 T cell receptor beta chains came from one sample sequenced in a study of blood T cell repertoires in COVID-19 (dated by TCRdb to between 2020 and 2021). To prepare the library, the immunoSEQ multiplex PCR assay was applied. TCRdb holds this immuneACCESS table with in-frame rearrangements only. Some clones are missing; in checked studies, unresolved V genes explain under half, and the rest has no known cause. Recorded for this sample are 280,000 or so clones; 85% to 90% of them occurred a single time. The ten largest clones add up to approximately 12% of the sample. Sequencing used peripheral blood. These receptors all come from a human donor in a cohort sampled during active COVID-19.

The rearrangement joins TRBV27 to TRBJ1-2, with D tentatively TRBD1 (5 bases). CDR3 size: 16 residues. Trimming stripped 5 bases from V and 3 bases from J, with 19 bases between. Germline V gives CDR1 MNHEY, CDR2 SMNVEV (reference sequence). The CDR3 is CASSVNYRRIYYGYTF. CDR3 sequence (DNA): TGTGCCAGCAGTGTCAATTACAGGCGGATTTACTATGGCTACACCTTC.

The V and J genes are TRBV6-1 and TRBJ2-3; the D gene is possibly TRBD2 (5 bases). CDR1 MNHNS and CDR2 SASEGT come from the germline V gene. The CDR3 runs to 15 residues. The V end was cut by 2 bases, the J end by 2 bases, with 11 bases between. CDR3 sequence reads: CASSEYTGITDTQYF. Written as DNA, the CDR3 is TGTGCCAGCAGTGAATACACGGGGATCACAGATACGCAGTATTTT.

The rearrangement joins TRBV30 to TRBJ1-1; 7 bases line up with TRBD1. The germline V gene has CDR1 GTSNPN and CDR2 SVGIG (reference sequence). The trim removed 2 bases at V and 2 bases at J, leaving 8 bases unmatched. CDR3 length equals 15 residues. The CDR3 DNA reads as TGTGCCTGGAGTCCTTTGGGACAGCTCAACACTGAAGCTTTCTTT. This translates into CAWSPLGQLNTEAFF.

The CDR3 coding sequence is TGCGCCAGCAGCTTACAGGGTGTCGCTAATGAAAAACTGTTTTTT. Encoded protein: CASSLQGVANEKLFF. This chain connects TRBV5-1 to TRBJ1-4, with D possibly being TRBD1 (6 bases). CDR3 length equals 15 residues. Trimming removed 2 bases at V and 3 bases at J, with 11 bases between. From germline, CDR1 is SGHRS and CDR2 YFSETQ. Combining the CDR3 with reference TRBV5-1 and TRBJ1-4 gives the whole variable domain KAGVTQTPRYLIKTRGQQVTLSCSPISGHRSVSWYQQTPGQGLQFLFEYFSETQRNKGNFPGRFSGRQFSNSRSEMNVSTLELGDSALYLCASSLQGVANEKLFFGSGTQLSVL.

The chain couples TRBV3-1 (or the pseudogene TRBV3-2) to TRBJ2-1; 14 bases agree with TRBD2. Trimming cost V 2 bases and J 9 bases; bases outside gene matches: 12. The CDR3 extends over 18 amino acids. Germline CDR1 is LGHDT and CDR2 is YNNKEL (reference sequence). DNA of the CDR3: TGTGCCAGCAGCCAATCTCCGGGACTAGCGGGAGTAGGGGTTGAGCAGTTCTTC. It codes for CASSQSPGLAGVGVEQFF.

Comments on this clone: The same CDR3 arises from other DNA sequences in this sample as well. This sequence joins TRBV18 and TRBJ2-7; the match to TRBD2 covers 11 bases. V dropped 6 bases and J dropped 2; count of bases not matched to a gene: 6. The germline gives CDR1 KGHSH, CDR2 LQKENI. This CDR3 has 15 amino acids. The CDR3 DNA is TGTGCCAGCTCGCCCGGGACTAGCGGAACCTACGAGCAGTACTTC. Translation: CASSPGTSGTYEQYF.

CDR3 amino acids: CASSARTGAIPNEQFF. The CDR3 bases are TGTGCCAGCAGCGCCCGTACAGGGGCGATACCCAATGAGCAGTTCTTC. The chain recombines TRBV21-1 with TRBJ2-1; the table calls TRBD1, which could not be checked here. TRBV21-1 is classified as a pseudogene. The CDR3 has 16 amino acids.

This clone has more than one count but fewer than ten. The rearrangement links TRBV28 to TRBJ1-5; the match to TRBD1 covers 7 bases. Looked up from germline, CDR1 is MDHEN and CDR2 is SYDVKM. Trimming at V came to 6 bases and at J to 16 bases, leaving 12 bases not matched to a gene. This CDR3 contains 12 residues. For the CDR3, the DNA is TGTGCCAGCAGACTACCTGGACAGGCGTCCCATTTT. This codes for CASRLPGQASHF.

In DNA, the CDR3 is TGCGCCAGCAGCCGTCACTCTAGCGGGAGGACAGATACGCAGTATTTT. This sequence encodes CASSRHSSGRTDTQYF. This rearrangement joins TRBV4-1 to TRBJ2-3; 11 positions agree with TRBD2. From germline, CDR1 is MGHRA and CDR2 YSYEKL. Trimming removed 4 bases from V and 3 bases from J; junction bases left unmatched: 6. The CDR3 totals 16 residues.

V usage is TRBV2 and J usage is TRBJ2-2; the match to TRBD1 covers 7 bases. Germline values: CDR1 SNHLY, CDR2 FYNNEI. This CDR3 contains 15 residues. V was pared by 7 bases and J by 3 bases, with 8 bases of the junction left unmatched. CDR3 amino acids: CASISGGSDTGELFF. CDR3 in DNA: TGTGCCAGCATTTCAGGGGGATCGGACACCGGGGAGCTGTTTTTT.

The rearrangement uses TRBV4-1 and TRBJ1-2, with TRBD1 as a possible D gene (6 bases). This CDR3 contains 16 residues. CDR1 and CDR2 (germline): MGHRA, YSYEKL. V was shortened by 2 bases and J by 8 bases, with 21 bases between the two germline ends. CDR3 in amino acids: CASSQPTGSHRYGYTF. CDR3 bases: TGCGCCAGCAGCCAACCCACAGGGAGTCATCGATACGGCTACACCTTC.

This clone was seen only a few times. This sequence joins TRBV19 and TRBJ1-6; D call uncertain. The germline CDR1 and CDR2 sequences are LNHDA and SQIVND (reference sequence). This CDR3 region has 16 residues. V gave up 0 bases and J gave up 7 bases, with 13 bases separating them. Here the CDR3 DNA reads TGTGCCAGTAGTATAGACCTCGGGAGTGAAAATTCACCCCTCCACTTT. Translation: CASSIDLGSENSPLHF.

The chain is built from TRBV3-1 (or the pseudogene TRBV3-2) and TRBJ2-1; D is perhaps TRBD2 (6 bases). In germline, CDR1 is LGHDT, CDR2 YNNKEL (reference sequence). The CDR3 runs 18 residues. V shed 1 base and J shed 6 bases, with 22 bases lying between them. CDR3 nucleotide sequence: TGTGCCAGCAGCCAAGGGGGTAAGAGCGGGCTTCACCTCAATGAGCAGTTCTTC. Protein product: CASSQGGKSGLHLNEQFF.

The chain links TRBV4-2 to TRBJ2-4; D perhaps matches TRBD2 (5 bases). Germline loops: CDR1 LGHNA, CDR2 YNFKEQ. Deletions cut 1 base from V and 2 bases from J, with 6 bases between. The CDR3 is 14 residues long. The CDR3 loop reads CASSQGRTKNIQYF. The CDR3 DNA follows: TGTGCCAGCAGCCAAGGGAGGACCAAAAACATTCAGTACTTC.

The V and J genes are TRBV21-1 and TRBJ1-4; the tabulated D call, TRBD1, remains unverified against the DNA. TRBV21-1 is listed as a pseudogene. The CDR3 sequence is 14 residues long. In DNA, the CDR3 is TGTGCCAGCAGCAAACCGTACAGGGGTGAAAAACTGTTTTTT. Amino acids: CASSKPYRGEKLFF.

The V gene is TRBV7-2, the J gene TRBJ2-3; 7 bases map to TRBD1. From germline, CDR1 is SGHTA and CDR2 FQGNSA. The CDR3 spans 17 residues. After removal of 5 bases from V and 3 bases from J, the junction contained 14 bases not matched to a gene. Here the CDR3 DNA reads TGTGCCAGCAGCCGTTTGACAGGGAGATTCGGTACAGATACGCAGTATTTT. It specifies CASSRLTGRFGTDTQYF. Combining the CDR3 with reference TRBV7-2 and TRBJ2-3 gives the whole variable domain GAGVSQSPSNKVTEKGKDVELRCDPISGHTALYWYRQSLGQGLEFLIYFQGNSAPDKSGLPSDRFSAERTGGSVSTLTIQRTQQEDSAVYLCASSRLTGRFGTDTQYFGPGTRLTVL.

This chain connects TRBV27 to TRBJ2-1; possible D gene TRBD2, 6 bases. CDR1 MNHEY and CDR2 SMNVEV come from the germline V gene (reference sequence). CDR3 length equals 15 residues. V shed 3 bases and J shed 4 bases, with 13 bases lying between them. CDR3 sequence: CASSFRASVYNEQFF. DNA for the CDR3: TGTGCCAGCAGTTTCAGGGCTAGCGTATACAATGAGCAGTTCTTC.

CDR3 nucleotides: TGTGCCAGCAGCTCCGGGACAGGGGATGGCTACACCTTC. Its protein product is CASSSGTGDGYTF. The V and J genes are TRBV7-9 and TRBJ1-2; TRBD1 matches at 10 bases. CDR3 length: 13 amino acids. The germline gives CDR1 SEHNR, CDR2 FQNEAQ (reference sequence). Trimming removed 4 bases from V and 6 bases from J; junction bases left unmatched: 2.

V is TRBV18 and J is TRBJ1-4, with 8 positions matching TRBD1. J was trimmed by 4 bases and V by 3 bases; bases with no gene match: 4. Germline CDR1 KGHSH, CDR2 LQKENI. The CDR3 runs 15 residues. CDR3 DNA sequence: TGTGCCAGCTCACCTGGGACAGGCCATAATGAAAAACTGTTTTTT. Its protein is CASSPGTGHNEKLFF.

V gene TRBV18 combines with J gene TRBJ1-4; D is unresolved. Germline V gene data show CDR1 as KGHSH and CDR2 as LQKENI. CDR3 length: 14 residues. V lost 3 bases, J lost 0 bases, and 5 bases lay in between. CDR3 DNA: TGTGCCAGCTCACCCTTTGCAACTAATGAAAAACTGTTTTTT. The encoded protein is CASSPFATNEKLFF.

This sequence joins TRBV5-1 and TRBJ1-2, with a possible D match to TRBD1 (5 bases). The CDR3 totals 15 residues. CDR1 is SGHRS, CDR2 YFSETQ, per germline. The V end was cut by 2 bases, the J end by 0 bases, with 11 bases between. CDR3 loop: CASSFSTGANYGYTF. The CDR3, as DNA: TGCGCCAGCAGCTTTTCTACAGGCGCTAACTATGGCTACACCTTC.

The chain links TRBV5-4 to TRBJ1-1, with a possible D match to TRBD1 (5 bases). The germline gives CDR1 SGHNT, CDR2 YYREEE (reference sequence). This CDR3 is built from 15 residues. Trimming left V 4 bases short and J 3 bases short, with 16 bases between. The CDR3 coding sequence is TGTGCCAGCAGCCTCGCGAGTTCGGGGGACACTGAAGCTTTCTTT. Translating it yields CASSLASSGDTEAFF. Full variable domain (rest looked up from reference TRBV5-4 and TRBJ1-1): ETGVTQSPTHLIKTRGQQVTLRCSSQSGHNTVSWYQQALGQGPQFIFQYYREEENGRGNFPPRFSGLQFPNYSSELNVNALELDDSALYLCASSLASSGDTEAFFGQGTRLTVV.

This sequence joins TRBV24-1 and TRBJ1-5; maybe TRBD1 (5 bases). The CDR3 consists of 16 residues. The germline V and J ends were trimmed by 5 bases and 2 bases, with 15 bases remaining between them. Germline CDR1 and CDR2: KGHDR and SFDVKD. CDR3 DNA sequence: TGTGCCACCAGTGTCTCCGGCACAGGCCGCAATCAGCCCCAGCATTTT. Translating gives CATSVSGTGRNQPQHF.

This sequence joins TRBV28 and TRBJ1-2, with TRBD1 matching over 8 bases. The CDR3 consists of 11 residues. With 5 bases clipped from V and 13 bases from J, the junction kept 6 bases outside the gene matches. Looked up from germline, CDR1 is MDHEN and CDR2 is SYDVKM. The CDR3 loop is CASSHHRGATF. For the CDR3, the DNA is TGTGCCAGCAGTCACCACAGGGGGGCCACCTTC.

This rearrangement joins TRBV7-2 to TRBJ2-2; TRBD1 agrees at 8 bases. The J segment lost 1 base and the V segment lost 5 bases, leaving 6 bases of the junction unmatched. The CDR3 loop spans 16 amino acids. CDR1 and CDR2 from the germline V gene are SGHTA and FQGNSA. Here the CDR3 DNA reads TGTGCCAGCAGCCCACTCGGGACAGGGAACACCGGGGAGCTGTTTTTT. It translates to CASSPLGTGNTGELFF.

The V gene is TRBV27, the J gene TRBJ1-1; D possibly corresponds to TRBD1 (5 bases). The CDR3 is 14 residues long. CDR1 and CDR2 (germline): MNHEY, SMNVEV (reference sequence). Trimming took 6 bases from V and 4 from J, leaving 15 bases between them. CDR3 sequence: CASSSGSDTTEAFF. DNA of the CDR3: TGTGCCAGCAGCTCAGGCTCGGACACCACTGAAGCTTTCTTT.

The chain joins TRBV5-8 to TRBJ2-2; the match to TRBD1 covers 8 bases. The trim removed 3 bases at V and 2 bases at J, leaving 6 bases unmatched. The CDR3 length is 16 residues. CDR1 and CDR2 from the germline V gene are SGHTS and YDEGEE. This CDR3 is CASSSRTGKNTGELFF. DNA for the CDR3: TGTGCCAGCAGCTCGAGGACAGGGAAAAACACCGGGGAGCTGTTTTTT.